The rows below give T cell receptor beta chains drawn from one sample of a study of blood T cell repertoires in COVID-19. The method was immunoSEQ multiplex PCR; TCRdb's version includes in-frame clones alone and lacks a portion of them. This sample has more than 30,000 clones, with about 90% found just once. Sequenced input: peripheral blood. All receptors come from a woman aged 40 to 50 with active or convalescent COVID-19. Each CDR3 is given with its conserved first and last residue. A D gene is named only where the DNA matches it firmly. The listing skips clone size in some rows; elsewhere it reads once, few, many or a size class.

J: TRBJ2-5
D: TRBD2
V: TRBV19
size: .
DNA: TGTGCCAGTAGTATGGGTTCTAGCGGCAAGTACCAAGAGACCCAGTACTTC
CDR3: CASSMGSSGKYQETQYF

J: TRBJ2-2
D: .
V: TRBV5-1
size: .
DNA: TGCGCCAGCAGCTTGATCAGTACAAACACCGGGGAGCTGTTTTTT
CDR3: CASSLISTNTGELFF

J: TRBJ1-2
D: TRBD1
V: TRBV27
size: .
DNA: TGTGCCAGCAGTTTTGCCTCTGGACAGGGAAATGGCTACACCTTC
CDR3: CASSFASGQGNGYTF

J: TRBJ2-5
D: TRBD1
V: TRBV3-1/TRBV3-2
size: .
DNA: TGTGCCAGCAGCCAAGATTTAACGCCAGGGACAGGGGGCGGGGAGACCCAGTACTTC
CDR3: CASSQDLTPGTGGGETQYF

J: TRBJ2-7
D: .
V: TRBV15
size: .
DNA: TGTGCCACCAGCTCCCGGGACACCTCCTACGAGCAGTACTTC
CDR3: CATSSRDTSYEQYF

J: TRBJ2-7
D: TRBD1
V: TRBV30
size: .
DNA: TGTGCCTCGGACAGGAGAGTCTCCTACGAGCAGTACTTC
CDR3: CASDRRVSYEQYF

J: TRBJ2-3
D: TRBD2
V: TRBV11-2
size: .
DNA: TGTGCCAGCAGTTTTAAGGCGGGGGGGCTCTTAGATACGCAGTATTTT
CDR3: CASSFKAGGLLDTQYF

J: TRBJ1-2
D: TRBD1
V: TRBV27
size: .
DNA: TGTGCCAGCAGCCCCGGGACAGGGATCTATGGCTACACCTTC
CDR3: CASSPGTGIYGYTF

J: TRBJ2-5
D: .
V: TRBV6-1
size: .
DNA: TGTGCCAGCAGTGAATCAATCGGCGGGAACCAAGAGACCCAGTACTTC
CDR3: CASSESIGGNQETQYF

J: TRBJ1-4
D: TRBD1
V: TRBV2
size: .
DNA: TGTGCCAGCAACCTACAGGGGTCTAATGAAAAACTGTTTTTT
CDR3: CASNLQGSNEKLFF

J: TRBJ1-6
D: .
V: TRBV2
size: .
DNA: TGTGCCAGCAAACGGGACATGGGGAATTCACCCCTCCACTTT
CDR3: CASKRDMGNSPLHF

J: TRBJ1-6
D: .
V: TRBV6-6
size: .
DNA: TGTGCCAGCAGTTTATACAGGGCTTTGGAGAATTCACCCCTCCACTTT
CDR3: CASSLYRALENSPLHF

J: TRBJ2-7
D: TRBD2
V: TRBV12-3/TRBV12-4
size: .
DNA: TGTGCCATCACGGCGGGAGAGTACGAGCAGTACTTC
CDR3: CAITAGEYEQYF

J: TRBJ2-2
D: .
V: TRBV6-1
size: .
DNA: TGTGCCAGCAGTGAAGGTTATTATTTTGGGGGACACGCGAACACCGGGGAGCTGTTTTTT
CDR3: CASSEGYYFGGHANTGELFF

J: TRBJ2-3
D: TRBD2
V: TRBV5-3
size: .
DNA: TGTGCCAGAAGCAACGGACTAGCGGGGGTGACGCCCCTACTCACAGATACGCAGTATTTT
CDR3: CARSNGLAGVTPLLTDTQYF

J: TRBJ2-1
D: TRBD2
V: TRBV30
size: .
DNA: TGTGCCTGGAGTGTATACGGGAGGGCCAGCGATGAGCAGTTCTTC
CDR3: CAWSVYGRASDEQFF

J: TRBJ1-5
D: .
V: TRBV7-6
size: .
DNA: TGTGCCAGCAGCTTAGGGGCAGGGCGCGGTCAGCCCCAGCATTTT
CDR3: CASSLGAGRGQPQHF

J: TRBJ2-7
D: .
V: TRBV7-9
size: .
DNA: TGTGCCAGCGACCCTACAGGGCCCCCCTACGAGCAGTACTTC
CDR3: CASDPTGPPYEQYF

J: TRBJ1-3
D: TRBD1
V: TRBV9
size: .
DNA: TGTGCCAGCAGCGCGGGACAGCGCTCTGGAAACACCATATATTTT
CDR3: CASSAGQRSGNTIYF

J: TRBJ2-5
D: TRBD2
V: TRBV2
size: .
DNA: TGTGCCAGCAGTGCCCCTAGCGGGGGAGTCCGAGAGACCCAGTACTTC
CDR3: CASSAPSGGVRETQYF

J: TRBJ2-1
D: TRBD2
V: TRBV2
size: .
DNA: TGTGCCAGCAGTGGACTAGCGGGAGTCGGGGGGGAGTTCTTC
CDR3: CASSGLAGVGGEFF

J: TRBJ1-2
D: .
V: TRBV6-5
size: .
DNA: TGTGCCAGCAGTTACTCTGACGGGGGTGGCTACACCTTC
CDR3: CASSYSDGGGYTF

J: TRBJ2-3
D: .
V: TRBV4-1
size: .
DNA: TGCGCCAGCAGCCAAGAAGGGCGCGGACTCATCACAGATACGCAGTATTTT
CDR3: CASSQEGRGLITDTQYF

J: TRBJ2-7
D: TRBD2
V: TRBV11-2
size: .
DNA: TGTGCCAGCAGCATAAGGACTAGCGGTTCCTACGAGCAGTACTTC
CDR3: CASSIRTSGSYEQYF

J: TRBJ2-2
D: TRBD2
V: TRBV11-2
size: .
DNA: TGTGCCAGCAGCTTACGGGGACCGGGAGGGGGGGAGCTGTTTTTT
CDR3: CASSLRGPGGGELFF

J: TRBJ2-1
D: .
V: TRBV5-8
size: .
DNA: TGTGCCAGCAGCTTTGGAGCCGCCGGGTTCAAAAAGCAGTTCTTC
CDR3: CASSFGAAGFKKQFF

J: TRBJ1-1
D: .
V: TRBV2
size: .
DNA: TGTGCCAGCAGAGGAAGGAGATTGAACACTGAAGCTTTCTTT
CDR3: CASRGRRLNTEAFF

J: TRBJ1-1
D: TRBD1
V: TRBV6-5
size: .
DNA: TGTGCCAGCAGAGTGAGGGGGCTGAACACTGAAGCTTTCTTT
CDR3: CASRVRGLNTEAFF

J: TRBJ2-1
D: TRBD2
V: TRBV19
size: once
DNA: TGTGCCAGTAGTATCCGACTAGCGGGAGGGGATGAGCAGTTCTTC
CDR3: CASSIRLAGGDEQFF

J: TRBJ2-3
D: TRBD2
V: TRBV7-3
size: once
DNA: TGTGCCAGCAGTGTTAGCGGGGGGTATCCAGATACGCAGTATTTT
CDR3: CASSVSGGYPDTQYF

J: TRBJ1-2
D: .
V: TRBV30
size: .
DNA: TGTGCCTGGGGGGACGCGGGGCGGGGGCGTTCTACGGACTACACCTTC
CDR3: CAWGDAGRGRSTDYTF

J: TRBJ1-2
D: .
V: TRBV19
size: .
DNA: TGTGCCAGTAGGGAGGGTGTCGGCTACACCTTC
CDR3: CASREGVGYTF

J: TRBJ1-2
D: TRBD1
V: TRBV7-3
size: .
DNA: TGTGCCAGCAGCTCGACAGGGGATTCTAACTATGGCTACACCTTC
CDR3: CASSSTGDSNYGYTF

J: TRBJ2-5
D: TRBD2
V: TRBV10-1
size: .
DNA: TGCGCCAGCAGTCGGACTAGCGGGAGAGGGGAGACCCAGTACTTC
CDR3: CASSRTSGRGETQYF

J: TRBJ1-6
D: TRBD1
V: TRBV19
size: .
DNA: TGTGCCAGTAGCGCGTTGGCGGAGGGGGCTCATTCACCCCTCCACTTT
CDR3: CASSALAEGAHSPLHF

J: TRBJ2-1
D: TRBD1
V: TRBV6-5
size: .
DNA: TGTGCCAGCAGTTACCCAGGGACAGGGCTGAATGAGCAGTTCTTC
CDR3: CASSYPGTGLNEQFF

J: TRBJ2-2
D: .
V: TRBV7-2
size: .
DNA: TGTGCCAGCAGCCCTACCGGGGAGCTGTTTTTT
CDR3: CASSPTGELFF

J: TRBJ1-2
D: TRBD1
V: TRBV19
size: few
DNA: TGTGCCAGTAGTACAGGACAGGGTGTTTACGGCTACACCTTC
CDR3: CASSTGQGVYGYTF

J: TRBJ2-7
D: .
V: TRBV9
size: .
DNA: TGTGCCAGCAGCCCCATAGGGACGGGGGCCTACGAGCAGTACTTC
CDR3: CASSPIGTGAYEQYF

J: TRBJ1-1
D: .
V: TRBV5-4
size: .
DNA: TGTGCCAGCAGCTTGGTTGTAGGGGGTGGCTCTGAAGCTTTCTTT
CDR3: CASSLVVGGGSEAFF

J: TRBJ1-4
D: TRBD1
V: TRBV28
size: .
DNA: TGTGCCAGCACCCGGGACAGGGGGCGACAATTTAATGAAAAACTGTTTTTT
CDR3: CASTRDRGRQFNEKLFF